This paragraph reports one T cell receptor beta chain. The CDR3 is made up of 16 amino acids. Germline CDR1 reads SGHTA; CDR2 reads FQGNSA. V lost 1 base, J lost 2 bases, and 2 bases stayed unmatched. Study processing details: Amplification from reference gene primers served as the basis for estimated nucleated cell counts. Assay: immunoSEQ multiplex PCR; the TCRdb copy retains only in-frame clones and omits some. D and trimming come from the DNA, and the V and J calls and clone size come from that table. Of about 120,000 clones listed, nearly 90% are singletons. The record originates from a study of blood T cell repertoires in COVID-19. The overall study: Both acute and convalescent COVID-19 samples were obtained from the United States, Italy and Spain. The cDNA or gDNA used as material had been derived from T cells, B-cell-depleted T cells, or PBMCs.

The clonotype comes from a woman in her 70s who had recovered from COVID-19. The V gene is TRBV7-2, the J gene TRBJ2-6; 7 nucleotides line up with TRBD1. The sequencing input was peripheral blood. The CDR3: CASSLVGTAGANVLTF. The CDR3 DNA is TGTGCCAGCAGCTTAGTGGGGACAGCTGGGGCCAACGTCCTGACTTTC. Variable domain in full (rest from reference TRBV7-2 and TRBJ2-6): GAGVSQSPSNKVTEKGKDVELRCDPISGHTALYWYRQSLGQGLEFLIYFQGNSAPDKSGLPSDRFSAERTGGSVSTLTIQRTQQEDSAVYLCASSLVGTAGANVLTFGAGSRLTVL.